One TCR beta chain is described in this entry. Its antigen is unknown. At one of its ends the junction is not consistent with the germline gene, which may arise from a read error. The same CDR3 can be traced to other DNA sequences in this sample. Both 60 Vbeta primers and 13 Jbeta primers went into the PCR. Assay: immunoSEQ multiplex PCR; the TCRdb copy retains only in-frame clones and omits some. The sample table includes 200,000 to 250,000 clones. The data stem from a study of cytomegalovirus exposure and HLA in healthy donors. At the level of the study: The study placed about four fifths of its roughly 430 genotyped donors in the Caucasian-associated ancestry cluster. Study outcomes and limitations: The authors enumerated over 150 TCR beta chains as linked to cytomegalovirus.

The CDR3 is 14 residues long. Germline assignment: CDR1 MGHRA and CDR2 YSYEKL. The chain uses TRBV4-1 and TRBJ1-1, with 7 bases aligning to TRBD1. This TCR was sampled from a woman aged 30 to 39 in good health and CMV-seropositive. Sequencing was performed on PBMCs. The CDR3 DNA reads TGCGCCAGCAGCCGGGACAGCGAGAACACTGAGGCTTTCTTT. Translating it yields CASSRDSENTEAFF.